These T cell receptor beta chains were read from a single sample in a study of blood T cell repertoires in COVID-19. The assay was immunoSEQ multiplex PCR, and TCRdb's table has in-frame clones only and misses some. The repertoire has some 240,000 clones, approximately 84% of them found once; the top ten carry approximately 6.6%. Input material: PBMCs or T cells enriched from blood (not recorded which). The origin of the receptors is a woman in her forties or fifties who had been exposed to COVID-19. CDR3s include the opening cysteine and the closing phenylalanine or tryptophan. D genes are given only for firm matches. Some rows mark clone size as missing; the rest say once, few, many or name a class of expanded clone.

.	TRBJ2-1	TRBV6-2/TRBV6-3	.	CASSYSQGYEQFF	TGTGCCAGCAGTTACTCCCAGGGCTATGAGCAGTTCTTC
TRBD2	TRBJ2-3	TRBV4-2	.	CASSKSLAGGTDTQYF	TGTGCCAGCAGCAAATCACTAGCGGGGGGGACAGATACGCAGTATTTT
.	TRBJ2-3	TRBV30	.	CAWSAETTDTQYF	TGTGCCTGGAGCGCGGAAACCACAGATACGCAGTATTTT
TRBD1	TRBJ1-5	TRBV7-2	.	CASSLDRGSQPQHF	TGTGCCAGCAGCTTGGACAGGGGATCTCAGCCCCAGCATTTT
TRBD1	TRBJ1-5	TRBV7-9	.	CASSSGTGAYQPQHF	TGTGCCAGCAGTTCAGGGACAGGGGCTTATCAGCCCCAGCATTTT
TRBD1	TRBJ1-2	TRBV4-2	.	CASSQTAPYRDRVDYTF	TGTGCCAGCAGCCAGACAGCCCCTTACCGGGACAGGGTTGACTACACCTTC
.	TRBJ2-7	TRBV11-2	.	CASSLNPESSYEQYF	TGTGCCAGCAGCTTAAATCCAGAAAGCTCCTACGAGCAGTACTTC
.	TRBJ2-3	TRBV10-3	.	CAIRSSQGPGVADTQYF	TGTGCCATCAGATCCTCACAAGGGCCGGGGGTCGCAGATACGCAGTATTTT
.	TRBJ2-1	TRBV7-9	.	CASSFNNEQFF	TGTGCCAGCAGCTTTAACAATGAGCAGTTCTTC
TRBD2	TRBJ2-2	TRBV19	.	CASRGGLITGELFF	TGTGCCAGTCGGGGGGGACTGATTACCGGGGAGCTGTTTTTT
TRBD2	TRBJ2-5	TRBV19	.	CASSMRRGTSGVETQYF	TGTGCCAGTAGTATGAGGAGGGGGACTAGCGGGGTTGAGACCCAGTACTTC
TRBD1	TRBJ2-1	TRBV5-1	.	CASSFVQGDFLANEQFF	TGCGCCAGCAGCTTCGTGCAGGGGGATTTTCTGGCGAATGAGCAGTTCTTC
.	TRBJ1-2	TRBV3-1/TRBV3-2	.	CASSLLSGTYGYTF	TGTGCCAGCAGCCTGCTTTCCGGGACATATGGCTACACCTTC
.	TRBJ1-1	TRBV5-8	.	CASGRRTEAFF	TGTGCCAGCGGCCGGAGGACTGAAGCTTTCTTT
.	TRBJ1-1	TRBV15	.	CATSRAPSEGNTEAFF	TGTGCCACCAGCAGAGCCCCCTCGGAGGGGAACACTGAAGCTTTCTTT
.	TRBJ1-2	TRBV5-6	.	CASSHPGYDGYTF	TGTGCCAGCAGCCATCCAGGCTACGATGGCTACACCTTC
TRBD1	TRBJ2-6	TRBV4-3	.	CASSQDSRGHGANVLTF	TGCGCCAGCAGCCAAGATTCCAGGGGGCATGGGGCCAACGTCCTGACTTTC
TRBD2	TRBJ2-3	TRBV28	.	CAIGTSGVADTQYF	TGTGCCATCGGGACTAGCGGGGTGGCAGATACGCAGTATTTT
TRBD2	TRBJ2-3	TRBV6-5	.	CATPRRGGRTDTQYF	TGTGCCACCCCTCGCCGGGGGGGGAGGACAGATACGCAGTATTTT
.	TRBJ2-3	TRBV5-1	.	CASRTPRGTDTQYF	TGCGCCAGCAGAACTCCTAGGGGGACAGATACGCAGTATTTT
.	TRBJ1-2	TRBV7-8	.	CASSSGAGYGYTF	TGTGCCAGCAGTTCAGGGGCTGGCTATGGCTACACCTTC
.	TRBJ1-2	TRBV7-8	.	CASSLVGGTADGGYTF	TGTGCCAGCAGCTTAGTAGGCGGGACGGCAGACGGGGGCTACACCTTC
.	TRBJ1-2	TRBV28	.	CASSSRGRGYTF	TGTGCCAGCAGTTCCAGGGGTCGTGGCTACACCTTC
TRBD1	TRBJ2-5	TRBV11-2	once	CASSLGPGTAQETQYF	TGTGCCAGCAGCCTCGGTCCCGGGACAGCACAAGAGACCCAGTACTTC
.	TRBJ1-1	TRBV28	.	CASSLSIRGYTEAFF	TGTGCCAGCAGTTTATCAATCCGAGGGTACACTGAAGCTTTCTTT
.	TRBJ2-3	TRBV7-9	few	CASSLEGGHTDTQYF	TGTGCCAGCAGCTTAGAGGGGGGGCACACAGATACGCAGTATTTT
.	TRBJ2-5	TRBV9	.	CASSGPGLETQYF	TGTGCCAGCAGCGGGCCGGGTTTGGAGACCCAGTACTTC
.	TRBJ1-2	TRBV5-1	.	CASSLDGTYLNYGYTF	TGCGCCAGCAGCTTGGACGGGACATACCTTAACTATGGCTACACCTTC
.	TRBJ2-2	TRBV15	.	CATSRGGNTGELFF	TGTGCCACCAGCAGAGGCGGGAACACCGGGGAGCTGTTTTTT
TRBD1	TRBJ1-5	TRBV11-2	.	CASSRTGSPNQPQHF	TGTGCCAGCAGCAGGACAGGGAGCCCCAATCAGCCCCAGCATTTT
TRBD2	TRBJ2-7	TRBV11-2	many	CASSPLAGATYEQYF	TGTGCCAGCAGCCCACTAGCGGGGGCAACCTACGAGCAGTACTTC
TRBD2	TRBJ2-3	TRBV20-1	.	CSASSLAESTDTQYF	TGCAGTGCCAGTAGCCTAGCGGAAAGCACAGATACGCAGTATTTT
.	TRBJ1-5	TRBV19	.	CASSPGQTTLNQPQHF	TGTGCCAGTAGTCCTGGACAGACTACACTCAATCAGCCCCAGCATTTT
TRBD1	TRBJ1-1	TRBV10-3	.	CAISESQGAREAFF	TGTGCCATCAGTGAGTCCCAGGGGGCGCGGGAAGCTTTCTTT
.	TRBJ1-1	TRBV4-3	.	CASSQATFEGAEAFF	TGCGCCAGCAGCCAAGCTACTTTTGAAGGGGCTGAAGCTTTCTTT
.	TRBJ2-7	TRBV13	.	CASSLGLSLAEQYF	TGTGCCAGCAGCTTAGGACTTTCACTAGCCGAGCAGTACTTC
TRBD2	TRBJ2-3	TRBV6-6	.	CASSYASGGATDTQYF	TGTGCCAGCAGTTACGCTAGCGGGGGGGCCACAGATACGCAGTATTTT
.	TRBJ1-2	TRBV6-1	once	CASSEASRYGYTF	TGTGCCAGCAGTGAAGCGTCCCGGTATGGCTACACCTTC
TRBD2	TRBJ2-3	TRBV3-1/TRBV3-2	.	CASSHGGLASVTDTQYF	TGTGCCAGCAGCCATGGGGGACTAGCATCGGTAACAGATACGCAGTATTTT
TRBD1	TRBJ1-2	TRBV10-2	few	CASSIRQGFYGYTF	TGCGCCAGCAGCATCCGACAGGGTTTCTATGGCTACACCTTC
.	TRBJ1-6	TRBV5-4	few	CASSLDGLVPLHF	TGTGCCAGCAGCTTGGACGGGTTGGTTCCCCTCCACTTT
.	TRBJ1-3	TRBV20-1	few	CSASSRALGDTIYF	TGCAGTGCTAGTTCCAGGGCGTTAGGGGACACCATATATTTT
TRBD1	TRBJ2-4	TRBV5-1	.	CASSLGTGRERTEYF	TGCGCCAGCAGCTTGGGGACAGGAAGAGAAAGAACCGAGTACTTC
TRBD2	TRBJ2-7	TRBV10-3	.	CAISEISSGGAGYEQYF	TGTGCCATCAGTGAGATATCTAGCGGGGGGGCCGGGTACGAGCAGTACTTC
.	TRBJ2-5	TRBV28	few	CASSTTDGKETQYF	TGTGCCAGCAGTACCACGGACGGGAAAGAGACCCAGTACTTC
.	TRBJ2-5	TRBV2	.	CASSETSGVGETQYF	TGTGCCAGCAGTGAAACCTCAGGGGTAGGCGAGACCCAGTACTTC
.	TRBJ1-2	TRBV28	.	CASSGAVYGYTF	TGTGCCAGCAGTGGGGCAGTATATGGCTACACCTTC
.	TRBJ1-5	TRBV2	.	CASSGLRANQPQHF	TGTGCCAGCAGTGGTTTGCGTGCGAATCAGCCCCAGCATTTT
.	TRBJ1-2	TRBV6-2/TRBV6-3	.	CASSWGQPRNYGYTF	TGTGCCAGCAGTTGGGGCCAGCCCCGCAACTATGGCTACACCTTC
.	TRBJ2-5	TRBV29-1	.	CSGTTGEAQYF	TGCAGCGGAACAACAGGGGAGGCCCAGTACTTC
.	TRBJ1-2	TRBV28	.	CASSIPGTRGNGYTF	TGTGCCAGCAGTATTCCCGGGACACGGGGAAATGGCTACACCTTC
TRBD1	TRBJ1-5	TRBV6-5	.	CASTPMTGGGQPQHF	TGTGCCAGCACCCCGATGACAGGGGGCGGACAGCCCCAGCATTTT
.	TRBJ1-1	TRBV19	once	CASSEANTEAFF	TGTGCCAGTAGTGAGGCGAACACTGAAGCTTTCTTT
TRBD1	TRBJ1-1	TRBV9	.	CASSVGGQKTEAFF	TGTGCCAGCAGCGTAGGGGGACAGAAGACGGAAGCTTTCTTT
.	TRBJ1-4	TRBV9	.	CASSVGDPNEKLFF	TGTGCCAGCAGCGTAGGCGATCCCAATGAAAAACTGTTTTTT
TRBD2	TRBJ2-5	TRBV6-4	.	CASSPGGGQETQYF	TGTGCCTCCTCCCCGGGCGGGGGACAAGAGACCCAGTACTTC
.	TRBJ1-1	TRBV5-1	.	CASSLGADTEAFF	TGCGCCAGCAGCTTAGGGGCGGACACTGAAGCTTTCTTT